The 30 T cell receptor beta chains listed next were all sequenced from one sample in a study of blood T cell repertoires in COVID-19. Using immunoSEQ multiplex PCR, the repertoire was profiled, and TCRdb retains in-frame clones only, with some absent. This sample has more than 300,000 clones, with 75% to 90% found just once. Sequencing was performed on PBMCs or T cells enriched from blood (not recorded which). These receptors were collected from a woman aged 50 to 60 who had recovered from COVID-19.

This rearrangement joins TRBV19 to TRBJ2-1; TRBD2 is a possible D gene (6 bases). The V end was cut by 2 bases, the J end by 4 bases, with 15 bases between. The CDR3 is 16 residues long. Germline CDR1 LNHDA, CDR2 SQIVND (reference sequence). Here the CDR3 DNA reads TGTGCCAGTAGTATACTCCCTGAGGCGGGGTACAATGAGCAGTTCTTC. It codes for CASSILPEAGYNEQFF.

V gene TRBV30 combines with J gene TRBJ2-2; no firm D call. Per the germline V gene, CDR1 is GTSNPN and CDR2 is SVGIG (reference sequence). V was cut by 0 bases and J by 1 base, with 12 bases left in between. The length of the CDR3 is 16 residues. The CDR3 loop is CAWSVLGGRNTGELFF. The CDR3 DNA reads as TGTGCCTGGAGTGTATTAGGCGGTAGGAACACCGGGGAGCTGTTTTTT.

J is TRBJ1-2 and V is TRBV14, with a tentative D call TRBD1 (6 bases). Trimming took off 0 bases at V and 8 bases at J, with 13 bases between the two ends. Germline assignment: CDR1 SGHDN and CDR2 FVKESK. This CDR3 region has 14 residues. In nucleotides, the CDR3 is TGTGCCAGCAGCCAAGATCGTTTTGGGGGCGGCTACACCTTC. Protein: CASSQDRFGGGYTF. Full variable domain (outside the CDR3, taken from reference TRBV14 and TRBJ1-2): EAGVTQFPSHSVIEKGQTVTLRCDPISGHDNLYWYRRVMGKEIKFLLHFVKESKQDESGMPNNRFLAERTGGTYSTLKVQPAELEDSGVYFCASSQDRFGGGYTFGSGTRLTVV.

This chain links TRBV4-1 with TRBJ1-2; TRBD1 agrees at 8 bases. CDR3 length: 15 amino acids. CDR1 MGHRA and CDR2 YSYEKL come from the germline V gene. J gave up 0 bases and V 1 base, and 1 base lay outside the gene matches. CDR3 in DNA: TGCGCCAGCAGCCAAGGGACAGGGACTAACTATGGCTACACCTTC. It translates to CASSQGTGTNYGYTF.

This chain links TRBV2 with TRBJ2-7; tentative D call: TRBD1 (5 bases). Germline assignment: CDR1 SNHLY and CDR2 FYNNEI. Trimming cost V 5 bases and J 0 bases, with 11 bases left between them. The CDR3 sequence is 14 residues long. CDR3 coding DNA: TGTGCCAGCAGTCGCGACACAGGCTCCTACGAGCAGTACTTC. Its translation is CASSRDTGSYEQYF.

The chain uses TRBV3-1 (or the pseudogene TRBV3-2) and TRBJ1-2, with TRBD1 matching 9 bases. The germline V gene encodes CDR1 LGHDT and CDR2 YNNKEL (reference sequence). V was pared by 1 base and J by 4 bases, with 7 bases of the junction left unmatched. This CDR3 has 16 amino acids. The CDR3 spells CASSQGRPGQGYGYTF. The CDR3 bases are TGTGCCAGCAGCCAAGGTCGACCGGGACAGGGCTATGGCTACACCTTC.

The chain recombines TRBV11-3 with TRBJ2-2, with D unclear. The CDR3 is made up of 13 amino acids. V lost 2 bases and J lost 8, with 9 bases in between. Germline V CDR1 and CDR2: SGHNT, YENEEA. The CDR3 reads CASSLFTAGELFF. The CDR3 DNA reads TGTGCCAGCAGCTTATTTACCGCGGGGGAGCTGTTTTTT. The full variable domain, completed using reference TRBV11-3 and TRBJ2-2, is EAGVVQSPRYKIIEKKQPVAFWCNPISGHNTLYWYLQNLGQGPELLIRYENEEAVDDSQLPKDRFSAERLKGVDSTLKIQPAELGDSAVYLCASSLFTAGELFFGEGSRLTVL.

This rearrangement joins TRBV3-1 (or the pseudogene TRBV3-2) to TRBJ2-1, with D hard to call. The germline V and J ends were trimmed by 3 bases and 0 bases, with 6 bases remaining between them. CDR1 and CDR2 (germline): LGHDT, YNNKEL (reference sequence). The CDR3 sequence is 14 residues long. The CDR3 is CASSQSSSYNEQFF. CDR3 sequence (DNA): TGTGCCAGCAGCCAGTCGAGCTCCTACAATGAGCAGTTCTTC.

V usage is TRBV5-6 and J usage is TRBJ2-5, with D possibly being TRBD2 (6 bases). Germline CDR1 reads SGHDT; CDR2 reads YYEEEE. V lost 5 bases to trimming and J lost 5 bases, with 7 bases between them. The CDR3 contains 11 residues. The CDR3 DNA is TGTGCCAGCAGGGAGGGGGAGACCCAGTACTTC. This gives the protein CASREGETQYF.

This chain joins TRBV15 and TRBJ2-5; perhaps TRBD2 as D (6 bases). CDR1 is LNHNV and CDR2 is YYDKDF in the germline V gene (reference sequence). CDR3 size: 17 residues. V was shortened by 1 base and J by 2 bases, with 17 bases between the two germline ends. CDR3: CATSRGSGGRIQETQYF. For the CDR3, the DNA is TGTGCCACCAGCAGAGGGTCCGGAGGGAGGATACAAGAGACCCAGTACTTC.

The CDR3 reads CASSPYQPQHF. DNA of the CDR3: TGTGCCAGCAGTCCCTATCAGCCCCAGCATTTT. The rearrangement uses TRBV25-1 and TRBJ1-5; no firm D call. V shed 5 bases and J shed 5 bases, with 4 bases lying between them. The CDR3 is 11 residues long. CDR1 and CDR2 (germline): MGHDK, SYGVNS. Combining the CDR3 with reference TRBV25-1 and TRBJ1-5 gives the whole variable domain EADIYQTPRYLVIGTGKKITLECSQTMGHDKMYWYQQDPGMELHLIHYSYGVNSTEKGDLSSESTVSRIRTEHFPLTLESARPSHTSQYLCASSPYQPQHFGDGTRLSIL.

CDR3 amino acids: CAWDMGGHYTEAFF. CDR3 DNA: TGTGCCTGGGACATGGGGGGGCATTACACTGAAGCTTTCTTT. The chain couples TRBV30 to TRBJ1-1; possible D gene TRBD1, 6 bases. Deletions cut 5 bases from V and 3 bases from J, with 16 bases between. This CDR3 contains 14 residues. CDR1 GTSNPN and CDR2 SVGIG come from the germline V gene (reference sequence).

The chain links TRBV25-1 to TRBJ1-1, with 10 bases aligning to TRBD1. V was clipped by 7 bases and J by 4 bases; unmatched bases: 15. The germline V gene has CDR1 MGHDK and CDR2 SYGVNS. The CDR3 has 17 amino acids. The CDR3 region is CASNGRQGAPSFTEAFF. CDR3 nucleotides: TGTGCCAGCAACGGAAGACAGGGGGCGCCTTCATTCACTGAAGCTTTCTTT.

The V and J genes are TRBV28 and TRBJ1-5; 8 bases align to TRBD1. CDR3 length: 15 amino acids. V gave up 5 bases and J gave up 4 bases; unmatched junction bases: 7. Germline CDR1 reads MDHEN; CDR2 reads SYDVKM. The CDR3 bases are TGTGCCAGCAGTGCTCCAGGGGGCGGTAATCAGCCCCAGCATTTT. Its protein is CASSAPGGGNQPQHF. The full variable domain, completed using reference TRBV28 and TRBJ1-5, is DVKVTQSSRYLVKRTGEKVFLECVQDMDHENMFWYRQDPGLGLRLIYFSYDVKMKEKGDIPEGYSVSREKKERFSLILESASTNQTSMYLCASSAPGGGNQPQHFGDGTRLSIL.

This clone appeared once. The V gene is TRBV28, the J gene TRBJ1-3; D call uncertain. Germline V CDR1 and CDR2: MDHEN, SYDVKM. The CDR3 consists of 15 residues. V lost 11 bases and J 0 bases, leaving 17 bases between the germline ends. For the CDR3, the DNA is TGTGCCTCTGGGCGGTACGGGAGCTCTGGAAACACCATATATTTT. It translates to CASGRYGSSGNTIYF. The variable domain in full, with the rest retrieved from reference TRBV28 and TRBJ1-3, is DVKVTQSSRYLVKRTGEKVFLECVQDMDHENMFWYRQDPGLGLRLIYFSYDVKMKEKGDIPEGYSVSREKKERFSLILESASTNQTSMYLCASGRYGSSGNTIYFGEGSWLTVV.

This clone was seen just once. This rearrangement joins TRBV6-5 to TRBJ2-3, with 12 nucleotides matching TRBD2. CDR1 is MNHEY, CDR2 SVGAGI, per germline. This CDR3 spans 15 amino acids. Trimming took 7 bases from V and 6 from J; bases not matched to a gene: 8. The DNA for the CDR3 is TGTGCCAGCATACCTAGCGGGGGGGCATGGGATACGCAGTATTTT. Translated, it gives CASIPSGGAWDTQYF.

This chain connects TRBV9 to TRBJ2-1; 10 nucleotides line up with TRBD2. The CDR3 totals 16 residues. After removal of 0 bases from V and 8 bases from J, the junction contained 8 bases not matched to a gene. Germline V gene data show CDR1 as SGDLS and CDR2 as YYNGEE. The CDR3 reads CASSVAGTSEGHEQFF. The CDR3 DNA is TGTGCCAGCAGCGTAGCCGGGACTAGCGAGGGCCATGAGCAGTTCTTC.

V is TRBV7-9 and J is TRBJ1-4; the D gene is possibly TRBD1 (6 bases). V dropped 7 bases and J dropped 4 bases, with 13 bases sitting between them. CDR3 length: 14 amino acids. Per the germline V gene, CDR1 is SEHNR and CDR2 is FQNEAQ (reference sequence). CDR3 nucleotides: TGTGCCAGCACTGGGGGGGCAGTTAATGAAAAACTGTTTTTT. It encodes CASTGGAVNEKLFF. The whole variable domain, remainder taken from reference TRBV7-9 and TRBJ1-4, is DTGVSQNPRHKITKRGQNVTFRCDPISEHNRLYWYRQTLGQGPEFLTYFQNEAQLEKSRLLSDRFSAERPKGSFSTLEIQRTEQGDSAMYLCASTGGAVNEKLFFGSGTQLSVL.

The chain links TRBV29-1 to TRBJ1-1; a possible D gene is TRBD1 (5 bases). Trimming removed 4 bases at V and 7 bases at J, with 10 bases between. Germline V CDR1 and CDR2: SQVTM, ANQGSEA. The length of the CDR3 is 11 residues. Written as DNA, the CDR3 is TGCAGCGTTGCCTGGGACTTTGAAGCTTTCTTT. Translating gives CSVAWDFEAFF.

The DNA of the CDR3 is TGCAGTGCTAGTGGCGGGGGAGAGGGTGGCTATGGCTACACCTTC. Translation: CSASGGGEGGYGYTF. V is TRBV20-1 and J is TRBJ1-2, with D possibly matching TRBD1 (5 bases). Germline CDR1 and CDR2: DFQATT and SNEGSKA (reference sequence). CDR3 length: 15 amino acids. The germline V and J ends were trimmed by 3 bases and 4 bases, with 18 bases remaining between them.

This chain links TRBV6-5 with TRBJ2-7; 7 nucleotides align to TRBD2. The CDR3 loop spans 13 amino acids. Germline values: CDR1 MNHEY, CDR2 SVGAGI. J was trimmed by 9 bases and V by 6 bases; bases with no gene match: 11. CDR3 protein: CASRSLGTMVQYF. Here the CDR3 DNA reads TGTGCCAGCAGATCACTCGGGACTATGGTGCAGTACTTC.

This chain joins TRBV25-1 and TRBJ2-7; TRBD1 matches 8 bases. The CDR3 spans 15 residues. Germline loops: CDR1 MGHDK, CDR2 SYGVNS. The trim removed 4 bases at V and 2 bases at J, leaving 7 bases unmatched. The CDR3 DNA is TGTGCCAGCAGTGGGCCGTGGGGACAGGCCTACGAGCAGTACTTC. It encodes CASSGPWGQAYEQYF.

The chain joins TRBV2 to TRBJ2-2, with D tentatively TRBD1 (5 bases). The V end lost 3 bases, the J end lost 0 bases, and 8 bases lay between the germline ends. From germline, CDR1 is SNHLY and CDR2 FYNNEI. The CDR3 is 15 residues long. The CDR3 DNA is TGTGCCAGCAGTGAGCAGGGCACGAACACCGGGGAGCTGTTTTTT. Its translation: CASSEQGTNTGELFF.

The chain uses TRBV7-9 and TRBJ1-2; D might be TRBD1 (6 bases). Germline values: CDR1 SEHNR, CDR2 FQNEAQ (reference sequence). With 5 bases removed from V and 8 bases from J, the gap between germline ends came to 15 bases. The length of the CDR3 is 13 residues. CDR3 region: CASSAGAYAGYTF. DNA of the CDR3: TGTGCCAGCAGCGCAGGGGCCTATGCGGGCTACACCTTC.

This clone showed up just once. V gene TRBV30 combines with J gene TRBJ1-1, with 12 nucleotides matching TRBD1. The CDR3 runs to 16 residues. In germline, CDR1 is GTSNPN, CDR2 SVGIG (reference sequence). The junction had 7 bases not matched to a gene; V was cut back by 2 bases and J by 3 bases. CDR3 protein: CAWSTGTGGRDTEAFF. In DNA form, the CDR3 reads TGTGCCTGGAGTACCGGGACAGGGGGCCGGGACACTGAAGCTTTCTTT.

The V and J genes are TRBV11-2 and TRBJ1-3; D is undetermined. Germline-derived CDR1 and CDR2 are SGHAT and FQNNGV. The V end was cut by 5 bases, the J end by 3 bases, with 2 bases between. CDR3 length: 11 residues. The DNA for the CDR3 is TGTGCCAGCAGCCGTGGAAACACCATATATTTT. It is translated as CASSRGNTIYF.

The rearrangement links TRBV30 to TRBJ1-6; 8 nucleotides match TRBD1. The trim removed 5 bases at V and 9 bases at J, leaving 18 bases unmatched. Per germline, CDR1 GTSNPN and CDR2 SVGIG (reference sequence). The CDR3 loop spans 17 amino acids. CDR3 amino acids: CAWREPRTGNLVSPLHF. CDR3 DNA: TGTGCCTGGCGTGAACCCCGGACAGGGAACTTGGTTTCACCCCTCCACTTT.

The V gene is TRBV28, the J gene TRBJ1-2; D ambiguous. With 2 bases removed from V and 6 bases from J, the gap between germline ends came to 7 bases. CDR3 length equals 12 residues. Germline assignment: CDR1 MDHEN and CDR2 SYDVKM. The CDR3 sequence: CASSLGLNGYTF. The CDR3, as DNA: TGTGCCAGCAGTTTAGGGCTCAATGGCTACACCTTC.

J is TRBJ1-3 and V is TRBV5-5, with 9 bases that match TRBD1. Germline V gives CDR1 SGHKS, CDR2 YYEKEE (reference sequence). This CDR3 comprises 14 residues. V dropped 4 bases and J dropped 4; count of bases not matched to a gene: 3. In nucleotides, the CDR3 is TGTGCCAGCAGCAACAGGGGGCGCGGAAACACCATATATTTT. Translating gives CASSNRGRGNTIYF.

J is TRBJ2-3 and V is TRBV7-9; unclear D gene. The CDR3 sequence is 14 residues long. The germline V gene encodes CDR1 SEHNR and CDR2 FQNEAQ (reference sequence). Trimming stripped 3 bases from V and 0 bases from J, with 7 bases between. CDR3 amino acids: CASSLGLSTDTQYF. The DNA for the CDR3 is TGTGCCAGCAGCTTGGGCCTAAGCACAGATACGCAGTATTTT.